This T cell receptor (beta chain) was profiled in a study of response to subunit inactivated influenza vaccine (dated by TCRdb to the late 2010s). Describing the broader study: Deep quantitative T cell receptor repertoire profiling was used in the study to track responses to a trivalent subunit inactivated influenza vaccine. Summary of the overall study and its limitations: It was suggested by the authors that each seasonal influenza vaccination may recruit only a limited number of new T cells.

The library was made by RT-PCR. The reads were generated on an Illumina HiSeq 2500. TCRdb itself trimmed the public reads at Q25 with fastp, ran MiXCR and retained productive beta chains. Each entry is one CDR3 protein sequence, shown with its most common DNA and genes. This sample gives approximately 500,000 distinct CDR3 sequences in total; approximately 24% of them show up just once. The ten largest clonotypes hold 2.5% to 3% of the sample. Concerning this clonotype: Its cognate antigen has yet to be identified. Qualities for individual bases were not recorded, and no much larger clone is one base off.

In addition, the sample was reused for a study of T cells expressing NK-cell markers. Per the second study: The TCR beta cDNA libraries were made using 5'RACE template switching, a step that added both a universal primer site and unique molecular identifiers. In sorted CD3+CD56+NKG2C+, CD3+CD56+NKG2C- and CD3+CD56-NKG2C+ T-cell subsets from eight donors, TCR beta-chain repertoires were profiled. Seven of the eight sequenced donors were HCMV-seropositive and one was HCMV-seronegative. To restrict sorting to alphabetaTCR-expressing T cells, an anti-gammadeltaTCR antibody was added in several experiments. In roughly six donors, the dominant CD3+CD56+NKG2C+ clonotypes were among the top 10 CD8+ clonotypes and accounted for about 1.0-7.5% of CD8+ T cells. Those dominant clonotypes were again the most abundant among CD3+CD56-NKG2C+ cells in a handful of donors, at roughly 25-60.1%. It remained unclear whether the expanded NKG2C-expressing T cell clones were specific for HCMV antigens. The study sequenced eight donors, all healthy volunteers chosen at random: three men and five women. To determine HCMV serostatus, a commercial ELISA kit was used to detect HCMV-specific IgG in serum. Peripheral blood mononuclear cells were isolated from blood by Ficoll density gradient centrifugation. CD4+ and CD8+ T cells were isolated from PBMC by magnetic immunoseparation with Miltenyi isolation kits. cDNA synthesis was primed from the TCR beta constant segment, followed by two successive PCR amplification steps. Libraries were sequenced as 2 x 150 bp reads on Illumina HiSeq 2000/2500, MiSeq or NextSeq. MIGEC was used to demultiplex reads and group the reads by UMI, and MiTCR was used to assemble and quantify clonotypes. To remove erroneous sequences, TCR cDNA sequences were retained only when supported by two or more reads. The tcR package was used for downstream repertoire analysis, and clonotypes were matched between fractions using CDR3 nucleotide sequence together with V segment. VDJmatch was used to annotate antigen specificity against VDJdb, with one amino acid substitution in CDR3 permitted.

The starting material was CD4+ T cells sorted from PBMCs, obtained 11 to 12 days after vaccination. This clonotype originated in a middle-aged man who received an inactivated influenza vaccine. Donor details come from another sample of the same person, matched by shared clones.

The CDR3 has the sequence CASSLGQGTGPLHF. In nucleotides, the sequence is TGCGCCAGCAGCTTGGGACAGGGTACAGGACCCCTCCACTTT. The chain couples TRBV5-1 to TRBJ1-6; 7 junctional bases match TRBD1. For this chain, trimming is 0 bases at the V end and 12 bases at the J end, and the number of junction bases without a gene match is 6. CDR1 and CDR2 are read off the germline V gene as SGHRS and YFSETQ. From its cysteine to its phenylalanine, the CDR3 spans 14 amino acids. Of all the DNA, just the CDR3 is kept, 42 bases in frame from base 1.